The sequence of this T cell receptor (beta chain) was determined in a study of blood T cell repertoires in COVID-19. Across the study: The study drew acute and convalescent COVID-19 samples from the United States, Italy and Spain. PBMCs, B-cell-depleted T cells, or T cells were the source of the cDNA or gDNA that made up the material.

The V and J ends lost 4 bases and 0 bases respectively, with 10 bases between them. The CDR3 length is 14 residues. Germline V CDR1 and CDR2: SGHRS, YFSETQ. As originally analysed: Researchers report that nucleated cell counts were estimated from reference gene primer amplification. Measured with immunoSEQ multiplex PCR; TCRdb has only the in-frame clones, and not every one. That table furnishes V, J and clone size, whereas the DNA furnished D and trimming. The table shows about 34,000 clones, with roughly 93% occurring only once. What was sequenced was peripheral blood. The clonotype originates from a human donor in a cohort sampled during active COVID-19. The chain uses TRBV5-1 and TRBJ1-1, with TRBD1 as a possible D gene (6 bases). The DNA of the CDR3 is TGCGCCAGCAGCCCCAGGGGCATGAACACTGAAGCTTTCTTT. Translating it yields CASSPRGMNTEAFF.